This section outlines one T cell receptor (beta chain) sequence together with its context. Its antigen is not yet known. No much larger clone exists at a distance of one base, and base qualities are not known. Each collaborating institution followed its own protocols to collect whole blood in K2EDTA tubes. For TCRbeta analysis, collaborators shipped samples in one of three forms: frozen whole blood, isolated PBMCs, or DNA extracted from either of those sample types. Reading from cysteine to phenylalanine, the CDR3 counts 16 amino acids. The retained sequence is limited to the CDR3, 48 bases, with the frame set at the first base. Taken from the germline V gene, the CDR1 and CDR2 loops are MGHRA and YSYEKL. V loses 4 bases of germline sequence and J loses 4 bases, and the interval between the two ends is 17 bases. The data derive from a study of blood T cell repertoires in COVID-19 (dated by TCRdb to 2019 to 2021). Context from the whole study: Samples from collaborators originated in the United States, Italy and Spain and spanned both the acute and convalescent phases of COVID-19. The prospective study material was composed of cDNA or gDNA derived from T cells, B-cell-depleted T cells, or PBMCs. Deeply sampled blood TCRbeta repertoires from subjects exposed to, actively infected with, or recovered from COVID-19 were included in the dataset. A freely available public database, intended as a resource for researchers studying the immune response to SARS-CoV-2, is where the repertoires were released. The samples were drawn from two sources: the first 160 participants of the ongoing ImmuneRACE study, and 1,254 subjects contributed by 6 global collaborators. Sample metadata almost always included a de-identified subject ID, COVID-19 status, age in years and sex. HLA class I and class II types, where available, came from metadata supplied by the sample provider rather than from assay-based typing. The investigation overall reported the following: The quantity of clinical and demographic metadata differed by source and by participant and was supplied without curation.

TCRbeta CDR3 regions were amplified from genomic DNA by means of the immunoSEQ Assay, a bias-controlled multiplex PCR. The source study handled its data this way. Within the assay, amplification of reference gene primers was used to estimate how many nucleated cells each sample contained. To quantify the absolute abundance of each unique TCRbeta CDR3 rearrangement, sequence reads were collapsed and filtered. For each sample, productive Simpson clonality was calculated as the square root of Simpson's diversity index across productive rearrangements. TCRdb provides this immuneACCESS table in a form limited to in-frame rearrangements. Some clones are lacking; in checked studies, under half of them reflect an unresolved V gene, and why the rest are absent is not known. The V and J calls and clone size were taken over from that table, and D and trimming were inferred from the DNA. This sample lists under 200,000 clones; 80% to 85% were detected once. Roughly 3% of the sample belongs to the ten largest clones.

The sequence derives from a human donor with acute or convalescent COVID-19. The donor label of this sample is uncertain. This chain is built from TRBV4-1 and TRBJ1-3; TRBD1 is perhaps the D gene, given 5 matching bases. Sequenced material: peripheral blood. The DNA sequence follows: TGCGCCAGCAGCCCTAGTCGGGGGGAAGCAGGAAACACCATATATTTT. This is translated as CASSPSRGEAGNTIYF.